This T cell receptor beta chain derives from a study of blood T cell repertoires in COVID-19. The CDR3 covers 15 residues. V was trimmed by 3 bases and J by 4 bases, leaving 15 bases between them. CDR1 and CDR2 from the germline V gene are MGHDK and SYGVNS. Produced via immunoSEQ multiplex PCR; TCRdb's table is partial and in-frame only. Altogether some 160,000 clones are present, about 80% being singletons, with the ten largest covering roughly 3.4%. The study assigned cohorts using participant-reported clinical history. The sample consisted of PBMCs or T cells enriched from blood (not recorded which). The source is a woman in her sixties or seventies who had recovered from COVID-19. This chain uses TRBV25-1 with TRBJ1-2; D remains ambiguous. This chain's CDR3 is CASSDQGPGGYGYTF. CDR3 coding DNA: TGTGCCAGCAGTGACCAAGGACCGGGAGGCTATGGCTACACCTTC.